The sequence of this T cell receptor (beta chain) was determined in a study of regulatory T cells in long-lasting Graves disease. This clonotype occurred many times. This sample's time point: newly diagnosed GD, antithyroid drugs for less than 3 months. The TCR library used RNA extracted from PBMCs. TCR beta libraries were built with iRepertoire HTBI primers and Arm-PCR of CDR3 regions. Using its own MiXCR run on the multiplex PCR reads, TCRdb lists one record per CDR3 protein. The profile covers 550,000 to 700,000 distinct CDR3 sequences, with about 16% appearing a single time and approximately 12% taken by the ten largest. The CDR3 runs 17 residues. Germline V lookup: CDR1 SNHLY, CDR2 FYNNEI. With 1 base clipped from V and 2 bases from J, the junction kept 10 bases outside the gene matches. The sample also formed part of further work on T cells in Graves' hyperthyroidism and ophthalmopathy. That study adds: Model output signaled ophthalmopathy a median approximately 6.2 months ahead of onset.

The V call is TRBV2, the J call TRBJ2-7, with TRBD1 identical over 8 bases. Sequenced here: peripheral blood mononuclear cells (PBMCs), sampled at new diagnosis, from a patient treated with antithyroid drugs. This TCR derives from a man aged 18 to 35 with Graves disease. DNA for the CDR3: TGTGCCAGCAGTGAAGGGGACAGGTTAGGGGAGACCTACGAGCAGTACTTC. This sequence encodes CASSEGDRLGETYEQYF.